This T cell receptor (beta chain) was captured by sequencing in a study of CD8 T cells in Susac syndrome. Germline CDR1 and CDR2: SGHRS and YFSETQ. The CDR3 runs to 16 residues. V gave up 3 bases and J gave up 6 bases, with 20 bases separating them. In contrast to the negatively isolated CD8+ and CD4+ T cells, TEMRA cells were FACS-enriched. Reverse transcription of 0.5 to 1 ug RNA used random hexamers. TCR beta CDR3 was amplified by immunoSEQ covering 54 Vbeta and 13 Jbeta. TCRdb independently ran MiXCR on the immunoSEQ multiplex PCR reads; one entry per CDR3 protein. The sample includes about 250,000 distinct CDR3 sequences, 93% seen only once; the top ten take roughly 0.07%.

This clonotype originated in a human donor with multiple sclerosis. This chain joins TRBV5-1 and TRBJ2-3; unclear D gene. The sample consisted of CD4+ T cells from PBMCs. The CDR3 sequence is CASSSQYLLEVDTQYF. CDR3 nucleotides: TGCGCCAGCAGCTCACAATATTTACTCGAGGTGGATACGCAGTATTTT.